This T cell receptor (beta chain) appears in the sequencing data of a study of blood T cell repertoires in COVID-19. The germline V gene encodes CDR1 SNHLY and CDR2 FYNNEI. This CDR3 region has 15 residues. Trimming left V 1 base short and J 0 bases short, with 9 bases between. Clones were sequenced by immunoSEQ multiplex PCR, and TCRdb holds only the in-frame ones, with some missing. The table shows fewer than 250,000 clones, with around 90% occurring only once. The chain has TRBV2 and TRBJ1-1; D remains unclear. The sequencing input was peripheral blood. This TCR derives from a man aged 30 to 39 with COVID-19, enrolled during active disease. In nucleotides, the CDR3 is TGTGCCAGCAGTGAAGTGCGGACTATGAACACTGAAGCTTTCTTT. Its translation is CASSEVRTMNTEAFF.